This TCR beta chain was retrieved from a study of cytomegalovirus exposure and HLA in healthy donors. CDR1 and CDR2 (germline): MNHNS, SASEGT. J was trimmed by 0 bases and V by 0 bases; bases with no gene match: 2. CDR3 length: 15 residues. PCR was performed using 60 Vbeta and 13 Jbeta primers. The repertoire was sequenced with immunoSEQ multiplex PCR; TCRdb's copy has only in-frame clones and lacks some. The repertoire includes approximately 190,000 clones, approximately 78% of them detected once, and over 12% sits in the top ten. Findings and limits, study-wide: The authors enumerated over 150 TCR beta chains as linked to cytomegalovirus. It is likely that the observed cluster of highly shared sequence variants was a sequencing artifact. It was assumed in the presence/absence analyses that sequencing depth was roughly uniform across donors.

This clone came up once. Its antigen remains unidentified. The material sequenced was PBMCs. This chain connects TRBV6-1 to TRBJ2-7, with TRBD2 matching over 7 bases. The TCR originated in a woman between 25 and 40 years old in good health and CMV-seropositive. The CDR3: CASSEAGGSSYEQYF. The CDR3, as DNA: TGTGCCAGCAGTGAAGCGGGAGGGAGCTCCTACGAGCAGTACTTC.